The rows below give T cell receptor beta chains drawn from one sample of a study of radiation and T cells in renal cell carcinoma. Sequencing was performed with immunoSEQ multiplex PCR; in TCRdb, only in-frame clones are kept and a portion is missing. The data contain some 140,000 clones, about 88% of them singletons. The material was blood, obtained from a patient whose treatment included radiotherapy and nephrectomy. The source is a woman in her forties or fifties with renal cell carcinoma. The CDR3 runs from the conserved cysteine through the conserved F or W. D genes are given only for firm matches. Clone size is shown for a subset of rows, as once, few, many or a class of expanded clone.

CASSYTSGGDNSPLHF TGTGCCAGCAGTTACACCTCAGGCGGTGATAATTCACCCCTCCACTTT - - 16 TRBJ1-6 TRBV6-5
CASSLYETGSNQPQHF TGCGCCAGCAGCTTGTACGAGACAGGTAGCAATCAGCCCCAGCATTTT - - 16 TRBJ1-5 TRBV5-1
CASAIGQANSPLHF TGTGCTAGTGCCATCGGCCAGGCCAATTCACCCCTCCACTTT - - 14 TRBJ1-6 TRBV12-5
CASSSWPPTGGYNSPLHF TGTGCCAGCAGCTCTTGGCCCCCGACGGGAGGGTATAATTCACCCCTCCACTTT - - 18 TRBJ1-6 TRBV7-9
CASSQDAVAGAYNEQFF TGTGCCAGCAGCCAGGATGCCGTGGCAGGGGCCTACAATGAGCAGTTCTTC - - 17 TRBJ2-1 TRBV7-9
CASSPAMNGDQPQHF TGTGCCAGCTCACCCGCAATGAATGGGGATCAGCCCCAGCATTTT - - 15 TRBJ1-5 TRBV18
CASSFTSRDIQYF TGTGCCAGCAGTTTTACGAGCCGGGACATTCAGTACTTC - - 13 TRBJ2-4 TRBV6-6
CASSPRGEGSGTDTQYF TGTGCCAGCTCACCACGGGGGGAGGGTTCAGGCACAGATACGCAGTATTTT - TRBD2 17 TRBJ2-3 TRBV18
CASTQIEGNYGYTF TGTGCCAGCACTCAGATCGAAGGGAACTATGGCTACACCTTC - - 14 TRBJ1-2 TRBV2
CASSPGTGWDYGYTF TGTGCCAGCTCACCGGGCACAGGGTGGGACTATGGCTACACCTTC - - 15 TRBJ1-2 TRBV18
CASRGQGLDNSPLHF TGTGCCAGCAGAGGACAGGGATTGGATAATTCACCCCTCCACTTT - TRBD1 15 TRBJ1-6 TRBV6-1
CASSIGQGSIGELFF TGTGCCAGTAGTATAGGGCAGGGGAGTATCGGGGAGCTGTTTTTT few - 15 TRBJ2-2 TRBV19
CASSLGQGDEKLFF TGCGCCAGCAGCTTGGGACAGGGGGATGAAAAACTGTTTTTT - TRBD1 14 TRBJ1-4 TRBV5-1
CASSPWEGAADTQYF TGTGCCAGCAGCCCCTGGGAGGGGGCTGCAGATACGCAGTATTTT once - 15 TRBJ2-3 TRBV7-6
CASSGRGAGYGYTF TGTGCCAGCAGCGGCCGGGGGGCGGGCTATGGCTACACCTTC - - 14 TRBJ1-2 TRBV5-6
CASSQTGRSSYEQYF TGTGCCAGCAGCCAAACGGGGCGGAGCTCCTACGAGCAGTACTTC - - 15 TRBJ2-7 TRBV4-2
CASSFGLAGGLYQETQYF TGCGCCAGCAGCTTCGGACTAGCGGGGGGGTTGTACCAAGAGACCCAGTACTTC - TRBD2 18 TRBJ2-5 TRBV5-1
CASSEPRGPTGELFF TGTGCCAGCAGTGAACCCAGGGGGCCCACCGGGGAGCTGTTTTTT - TRBD1 15 TRBJ2-2 TRBV25-1
CASSEDRGTQETQYF TGTGCCAGCAGTGAAGATAGGGGGACCCAAGAGACCCAGTACTTC - - 15 TRBJ2-5 TRBV6-1
CASRDRGTGYTF TGTGCCAGCCGGGACAGGGGCACTGGCTACACCTTC once TRBD1 12 TRBJ1-2 TRBV7-9
CASSPGGNSGNTIYF TGTGCCAGCAGCCCCGGAGGGAACTCTGGAAACACCATATATTTT - - 15 TRBJ1-3 TRBV6-1
CASSVTGAGNEQFF TGTGCCAGCAGCGTAACGGGGGCAGGGAATGAGCAGTTCTTC - - 14 TRBJ2-1 TRBV9
CASSIFYRGANTGELFF TGTGCCAGTAGTATTTTCTATCGGGGGGCCAACACCGGGGAGCTGTTTTTT - - 17 TRBJ2-2 TRBV19